These T cell receptor beta chains were read from a single sample in a study of shared clonotypes between healthy human individuals. Generated by immunoSEQ multiplex PCR, the TCRdb table keeps only in-frame clones and is missing some. Of more than 2 million clones detected, about 94% appear once; the ten largest clones hold roughly 0.13%. Sequencing input: naive CD4+ T cells sorted from blood. The receptors were gathered from a man younger than 35 in good health. The CDR3 runs from the conserved cysteine through the conserved F or W. D genes are given only for firm matches. For some rows the clone size is stated as once, few or many, or as a class when expanded; others skip it.

d_call	v_call	clone_size	j_call	cdr3_aa	cdr3_nt
TRBD2	TRBV27	-	TRBJ2-1	CASSLEAGGPRNEQFF	TGTGCCAGCAGTTTAGAGGCGGGGGGGCCTAGGAATGAGCAGTTCTTC
TRBD2	TRBV2	-	TRBJ2-5	CATSGEGETQYF	TGTGCCACCTCCGGGGAGGGAGAGACCCAGTACTTC
TRBD1	TRBV2	-	TRBJ2-7	CASMKDRAYEQYF	TGTGCCAGCATGAAAGACAGGGCCTACGAGCAGTACTTC
-	TRBV28	-	TRBJ1-2	CASSLNGGYTF	TGTGCCAGCAGTTTAAATGGAGGCTACACCTTC
-	TRBV2	-	TRBJ2-6	CASSQGGSGANVLTF	TGTGCCAGCTCCCAAGGGGGTTCTGGGGCCAACGTCCTGACTTTC
-	TRBV19	once	TRBJ2-3	CASSIGSGDTQYF	TGTGCCAGTAGTATAGGGTCGGGAGATACGCAGTATTTT
-	TRBV5-6	-	TRBJ1-2	CASSSTDYGYTF	TGTGCCAGCAGCTCGACAGACTATGGCTACACCTTC
-	TRBV10-3	-	TRBJ2-5	CAISEGSETQYF	TGTGCCATCAGTGAAGGGTCCGAGACCCAGTACTTC
-	TRBV18	-	TRBJ2-6	CASSPPGLPAGANVLTF	TGTGCCAGCTCACCACCCGGATTGCCAGCTGGGGCCAACGTCCTGACTTTC
-	TRBV7-2	-	TRBJ2-7	CASSQRGGYEQYF	TGTGCCAGCAGCCAACGCGGCGGCTACGAGCAGTACTTC
-	TRBV6-5	-	TRBJ1-1	CASSYSTGGAFF	TGTGCCAGCAGTTACTCTACGGGTGGGGCTTTCTTT
TRBD2	TRBV4-1	-	TRBJ2-4	CASSQLSGTSGRWAKNIQYF	TGCGCCAGCAGCCAACTATCCGGGACTAGCGGGAGGTGGGCCAAAAACATTCAGTACTTC
-	TRBV7-2	once	TRBJ2-7	CASSGRQEYEQYF	TGTGCCAGCAGCGGGCGACAGGAGTACGAGCAGTACTTC
-	TRBV11-2	-	TRBJ2-3	CASSLGLSYTDTQYF	TGTGCCAGCAGCTTGGGTCTCAGCTACACAGATACGCAGTATTTT
TRBD1	TRBV18	-	TRBJ1-1	CASYLAGGLGNTEAFF	TGTGCCAGTTATTTGGCAGGGGGCCTGGGGAACACTGAAGCTTTCTTT
-	TRBV6-4	-	TRBJ2-6	CASSTSSGANVLTF	TGTGCCAGCAGTACTAGCTCTGGGGCCAACGTCCTGACTTTC
TRBD1	TRBV30	-	TRBJ1-4	CAWSLGTGKNEKLFF	TGTGCCTGGAGTTTGGGGACAGGAAAAAATGAAAAACTGTTTTTT
TRBD2	TRBV28	-	TRBJ2-1	CASSLTSGGRNEQFF	TGTGCCAGCAGTTTGACTAGCGGGGGCCGCAATGAGCAGTTCTTC
TRBD1	TRBV5-1	-	TRBJ1-2	CASSPGTGLYGYTF	TGCGCCAGCAGCCCAGGGACAGGGCTCTATGGCTACACCTTC
-	TRBV5-1	-	TRBJ2-7	CASSFDGYEQYF	TGCGCCAGCAGCTTCGACGGGTACGAGCAGTACTTC
TRBD2	TRBV11-2	once	TRBJ2-7	CASRPGGGSYEQYF	TGTGCCAGCCGCCCCGGGGGGGGCTCCTACGAGCAGTACTTC
-	TRBV6-1	-	TRBJ2-2	CASSVQLSLGELFF	TGTGCCAGCAGTGTACAGTTATCTTTGGGGGAGCTGTTTTTT
TRBD2	TRBV5-1	once	TRBJ2-5	CASSSGLAGTSLGETQYF	TGCGCCAGCAGCTCAGGACTAGCGGGAACCTCCCTGGGGGAGACCCAGTACTTC
TRBD1	TRBV5-1	-	TRBJ1-4	CASSAGQGGYEKLFF	TGCGCCAGCAGCGCTGGACAGGGTGGATATGAAAAACTGTTTTTT
-	TRBV11-2	-	TRBJ2-4	CASSLGLAYPNIQYF	TGTGCCAGCAGCTTAGGGCTAGCGTATCCGAACATTCAGTACTTC
-	TRBV6-1	-	TRBJ2-7	CASSEPSLYEQYF	TGTGCCAGCAGTGAACCTTCCCTCTACGAGCAGTACTTC
-	TRBV4-1	-	TRBJ1-3	CASSPLFSGNTIYF	TGCGCCAGCAGCCCGTTGTTCTCTGGAAACACCATATATTTT